Here is one TCR beta chain with its context. The data are from a study of technical replicates of blood from several donors. The ends were cut back, 6 bases at V and 11 bases at J, with 22 bases in the middle. This CDR3 is 15 amino acids long. Germline CDR1 and CDR2: SNHLY and FYNNEI. Some clones are missing from TCRdb's copy, which holds only in-frame ones; the method was immunoSEQ multiplex PCR. The profile covers around 53,000 clones, with about 94% appearing a single time and less than 5% taken by the ten largest. The sequence derives from a human donor in good health. Some clones in this sample may be carry-over from other donors' samples. The specimen sequenced was PBMCs. The chain carries TRBV2 and TRBJ1-4; no clear D. CDR3 in DNA: TGTGCCAGCAGCGGTTCCAGTGCCACCCCGGAGAAACTGTTTTTT. Amino acid sequence: CASSGSSATPEKLFF.